This T cell receptor beta chain was captured by sequencing in a study of cytomegalovirus exposure and HLA in healthy donors. Study conclusions and caveats: Researchers had no immune exposure information except CMV serostatus available.

Amplification used 60 Vbeta primers and 13 Jbeta primers. Assay used: immunoSEQ multiplex PCR; TCRdb lists only in-frame clones, some missing. The sample includes 98,000 or so clones, about 80% seen only once; the top ten take more than 1.5%. Of note for this clone: Its antigen is unknown.

Germline loops: CDR1 LGHNA, CDR2 YSLEER. V was clipped by 4 bases and J by 2 bases; unmatched bases: 12. There are 18 residues in the CDR3. The chain combines TRBV4-3 with TRBJ1-3; 9 bases are shared with TRBD1. The origin of this receptor is a man aged 40-55 years in good health and CMV-seronegative. Sequenced: PBMCs. CDR3 nucleotides: TGCGCCAGCAGCCTCATACTACCCCGGGACAGGGCTGGAAACACCATATATTTT. Translation gives CASSLILPRDRAGNTIYF.